The sample holds many counts of the clone carrying this T cell receptor beta chain. The antigen is not known. The CDR3 is 17 residues long. Trimming left V 2 bases short and J 5 bases short, with 18 bases between. This specimen belongs to a study of identical twins. Study-wide findings and caveats: Because invariant MAIT and iNKT cells could be present, zero-insertion analyses could be partly confounded.

A single record per CDR3 protein comes from TCRdb applying MiXCR to the 5' RACE reads. Found here are hundreds of thousands of distinct CDR3 sequences, about 9.4% of them singletons; the top ten hold about 0.98%. These data were likewise used in another study, on yellow fever vaccine responses in identical twins. From that second work: In identical twins, vaccine T cell responses appeared partly shared and partly individual.

The sequenced sample consisted of PBMCs. The sequence was collected from a woman aged 18 to 35 in good health. The chain couples TRBV12-3 or TRBV12-4 to TRBJ2-2; D is possibly TRBD2 (6 bases). CDR3 sequence: CASSLIVGGLGTGELFF. DNA of the CDR3: TGTGCCAGCAGTTTAATTGTGGGAGGCCTGGGAACCGGGGAGCTGTTTTTT.